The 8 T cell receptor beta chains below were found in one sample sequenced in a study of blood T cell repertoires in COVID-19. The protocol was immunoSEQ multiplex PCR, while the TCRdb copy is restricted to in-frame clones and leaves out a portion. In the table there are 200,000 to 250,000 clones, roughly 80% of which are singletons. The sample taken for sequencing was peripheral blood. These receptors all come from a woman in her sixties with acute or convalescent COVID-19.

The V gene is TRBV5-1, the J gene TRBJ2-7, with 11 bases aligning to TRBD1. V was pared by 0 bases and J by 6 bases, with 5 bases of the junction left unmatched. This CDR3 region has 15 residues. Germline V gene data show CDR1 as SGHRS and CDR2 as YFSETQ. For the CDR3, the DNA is TGCGCCAGCAGCTTGGTGGGACAGGGGGTGACCGAGCAGTACTTC. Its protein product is CASSLVGQGVTEQYF.

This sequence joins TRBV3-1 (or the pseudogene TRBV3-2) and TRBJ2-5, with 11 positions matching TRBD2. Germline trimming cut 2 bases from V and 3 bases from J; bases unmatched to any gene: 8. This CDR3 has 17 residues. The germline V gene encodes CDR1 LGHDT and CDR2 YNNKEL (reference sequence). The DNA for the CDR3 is TGTGCCAGCAGCCAATCTTTTAGCGGGGGGGCCGAAGAGACCCAGTACTTC. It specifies CASSQSFSGGAEETQYF.

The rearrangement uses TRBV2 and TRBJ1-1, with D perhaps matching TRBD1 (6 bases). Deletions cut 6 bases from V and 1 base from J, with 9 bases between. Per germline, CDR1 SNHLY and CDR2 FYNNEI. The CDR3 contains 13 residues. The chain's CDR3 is CASSLGQNTEAFF. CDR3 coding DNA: TGTGCCAGCAGCCTGGGACAGAACACTGAAGCTTTCTTT.

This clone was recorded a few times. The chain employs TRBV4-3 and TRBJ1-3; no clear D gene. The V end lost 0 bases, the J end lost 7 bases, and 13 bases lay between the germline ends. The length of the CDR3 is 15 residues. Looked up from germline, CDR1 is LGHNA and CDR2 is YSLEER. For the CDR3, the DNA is TGCGCCAGCAGCCAAGAAACGGGTTGGGTGAACACCATATATTTT. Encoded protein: CASSQETGWVNTIYF.

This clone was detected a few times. CDR3 coding DNA: TGTGCCAGCAGCCAAGAACCAGATTTATTCTCTGGAAACACCATATATTTT. It is translated as CASSQEPDLFSGNTIYF. The chain employs TRBV4-2 and TRBJ1-3; D is unclear. CDR3 length equals 17 residues. The ends were cut back, 0 bases at V and 0 bases at J, with 12 bases in the middle. Germline V CDR1 and CDR2: LGHNA, YNFKEQ.

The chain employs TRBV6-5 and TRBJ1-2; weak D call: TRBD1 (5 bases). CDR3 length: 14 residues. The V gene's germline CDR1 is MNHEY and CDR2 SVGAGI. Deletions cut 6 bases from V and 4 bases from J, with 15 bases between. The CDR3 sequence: CASRSPGDRYGYTF. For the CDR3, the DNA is TGTGCCAGCAGATCCCCGGGGGATCGCTATGGCTACACCTTC.

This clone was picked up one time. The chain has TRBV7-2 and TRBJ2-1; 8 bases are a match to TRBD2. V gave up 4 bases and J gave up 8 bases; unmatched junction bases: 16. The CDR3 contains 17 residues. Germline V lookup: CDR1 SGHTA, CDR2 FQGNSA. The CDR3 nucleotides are TGTGCCAGCAGCTCCAGACTCGGGACTAGTCTCCGCGATGAGCAGTTCTTC. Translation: CASSSRLGTSLRDEQFF.

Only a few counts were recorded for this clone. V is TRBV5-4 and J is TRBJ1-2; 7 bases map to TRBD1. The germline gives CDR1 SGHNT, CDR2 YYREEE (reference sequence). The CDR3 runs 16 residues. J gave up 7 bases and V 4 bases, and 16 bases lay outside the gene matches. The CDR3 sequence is CASSAINQGVAGGYTF. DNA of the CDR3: TGTGCCAGCAGCGCAATCAACCAGGGGGTTGCTGGTGGCTACACCTTC.